The present TCR beta chain was sequenced within a study of shared clonotypes between healthy human individuals. Background on the study: The cohort comprised two women and a few men. Their ages spanned 18 to 49 years. Study-wide points: Non-shared clonotypes showed lower generation probabilities than clonotypes common to all four donors. Naive CD4 clonotypes overlapped across a handful of donors at about 5.2%.

The study ran the assay at deep level. Sequencing used immunoSEQ multiplex PCR; TCRdb keeps in-frame clones, though not all of them. The table shows some 790,000 clones, with 72% occurring only once. A remark on this clone: The antigen is undetermined.

CDR1 is SGHKS and CDR2 is YYEKEE in the germline V gene (reference sequence). CDR3 size: 15 residues. Between the trimmed V and J ends, which lost 4 bases and 0 bases, there was a span of 13 bases. This sequence originates from a woman aged 25-40 years in good health. This sequence joins TRBV5-5 and TRBJ2-5; D may match TRBD1 or TRBD2 (5 bases each). Sequencing was done on a sample of memory CD4+ T cells sorted from blood. Specified subset: CD45RA-negative fraction. The CDR3 sequence: CASSRVGGNQETQYF. Written as DNA, the CDR3 is TGTGCCAGCAGCAGGGTTGGGGGAAACCAAGAGACCCAGTACTTC.